This T cell receptor beta chain was profiled in a study of CD8+ T cells in alopecia areata. For the study at large: Donor skin was harvested from roughly 6-13-month-old C3H/HeJ mice with spontaneous alopecia and grafted onto roughly 6-10-week-old female C3H/HeJ recipients. Findings and caveats of the study: Lesional scalp, especially alopecia totalis/universalis, showed higher clonality than normal scalp. Clarity of TCR sharing across patients fell short of that in mice, possibly HLA-related.

Sorting used CD4, CD8alpha, NKG2D, NKG2ACE and other markers on pooled cutaneous lymph node cells. Extracted RNA was reverse transcribed, and the resulting cDNA served as sequencing template. TCRdb keeps only in-frame clones here, not all; method: immunoSEQ multiplex PCR. There are about 1,700 clones in the sample, none observed a single time. About this clone itself: As yet, its antigen is unknown. The gene names here belong to mouse.

The sequenced sample was CD8+ T cells sorted from a lymph node. This sequence originates from a C3H/HeJ mouse with alopecia areata. The strain is characterized by the MHC haplotype H2-k.

The CDR3 DNA, read in part, is TGTGCCAGCAGCCAAGACAGGGGTGGGGCAAACTCC. Amino acid sequence: CASSQDRGGANS. The CDR3 reads in full as CASSQDRGGANSDYTF. The chain employs TRBV2 and TRBJ1-2; D is perhaps TRBD1 (6 bases). The read finishes 4 residues shy of the CDR3 end, and the germline J gene is used to complete it. CDR1 is LGHNA, CDR2 YSYQKL, per germline. The CDR3 is 16 amino acids. Trimming took off 0 bases at V and 0 bases at J, with 11 bases between the two ends.